This TCR beta chain was sequenced in a study of blood T cells in healthy people across ages. The study recruited healthy Caucasian donors from Russia who were aged about 6 to 90. To note about this clonotype: Its target is unknown.

Study findings and constraints: Older age went with lower TCR beta diversity per million T cells, in a roughly linear way.

Combining a sample-barcoded 5' primer with a J-beta primer mix, a second PCR ran for about 6 to 12 cycles. All samples gave at least 2.5 million CDR3-containing paired-end reads. TCRdb itself ran the 5' RACE reads through MiXCR, one entry per CDR3 protein. The table records 850,000 to 1,000,000 distinct CDR3 sequences, under 50% of them present only once. This CDR3 contains 15 residues. The junction had 6 bases not matched to a gene; V was cut back by 3 bases and J by 7 bases. Looked up from germline, CDR1 is MGHRA and CDR2 is YSYEKL. The V call is TRBV4-1, the J call TRBJ1-6, with 7 positions matching TRBD1. The specimen sequenced was blood. The sequence came from a man aged 25-45 years in good health. The CDR3 DNA is TGCGCCAGCAGCCAGGGCGGGACAGCCAATTCACCCCTCCACTTT. Translation: CASSQGGTANSPLHF.